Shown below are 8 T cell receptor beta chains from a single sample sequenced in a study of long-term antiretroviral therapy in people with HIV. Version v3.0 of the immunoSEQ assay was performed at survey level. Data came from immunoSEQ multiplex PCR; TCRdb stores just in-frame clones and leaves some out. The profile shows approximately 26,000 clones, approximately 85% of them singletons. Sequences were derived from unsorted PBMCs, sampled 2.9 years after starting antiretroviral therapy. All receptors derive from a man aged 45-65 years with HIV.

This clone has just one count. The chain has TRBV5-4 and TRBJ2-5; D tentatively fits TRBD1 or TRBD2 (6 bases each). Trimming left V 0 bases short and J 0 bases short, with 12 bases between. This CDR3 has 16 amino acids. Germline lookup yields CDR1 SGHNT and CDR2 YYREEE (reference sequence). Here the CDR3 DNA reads TGTGCCAGCAGCTTGGCCGGGGGCGGCTACCAAGAGACCCAGTACTTC. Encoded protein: CASSLAGGGYQETQYF.

The DNA for the CDR3 is TGCGCCAGCAGCTACTACAGGCTAAGCTCCTACAATGAGCAGTTCTTC. Protein product: CASSYYRLSSYNEQFF. The chain employs TRBV5-1 and TRBJ2-1, with D possibly matching TRBD1 (5 bases). This CDR3 has 16 amino acids. CDR1 and CDR2 (germline): SGHRS, YFSETQ. Between the trimmed V and J ends, which lost 3 bases and 0 bases, there was a span of 13 bases.

For the CDR3, the DNA is TGTGCCAGCAGCGTGACTAGCGGCAGAGATACGCAGTATTTT. Residues: CASSVTSGRDTQYF. The genes are TRBV11-2 and TRBJ2-3, with 9 bases aligning to TRBD2. The CDR3 totals 14 residues. Looked up from germline, CDR1 is SGHAT and CDR2 is FQNNGV. Trimming removed 5 bases from V and 5 bases from J; junction bases left unmatched: 5.

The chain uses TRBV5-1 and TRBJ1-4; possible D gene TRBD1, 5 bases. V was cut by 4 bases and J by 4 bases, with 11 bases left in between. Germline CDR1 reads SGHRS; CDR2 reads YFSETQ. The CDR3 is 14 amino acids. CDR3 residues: CASSPQGGNEKLFF. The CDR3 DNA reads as TGCGCCAGCAGCCCGCAGGGTGGTAATGAAAAACTGTTTTTT.

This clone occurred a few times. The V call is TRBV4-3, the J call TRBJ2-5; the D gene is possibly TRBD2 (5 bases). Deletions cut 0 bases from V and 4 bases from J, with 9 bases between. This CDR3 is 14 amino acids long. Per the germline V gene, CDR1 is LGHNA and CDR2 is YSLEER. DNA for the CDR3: TGCGCCAGCAGCCAAGATCGGAGGTTAGAGACCCAGTACTTC. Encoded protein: CASSQDRRLETQYF.

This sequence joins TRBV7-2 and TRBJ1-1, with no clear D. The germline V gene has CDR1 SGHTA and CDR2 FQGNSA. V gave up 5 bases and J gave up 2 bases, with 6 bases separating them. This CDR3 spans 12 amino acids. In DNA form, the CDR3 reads TGTGCCAGCAGCCACGGTAACACTGAAGCTTTCTTT. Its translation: CASSHGNTEAFF.

CDR3 coding DNA: TGTGCCAGCAGAGGACAGGGGACGAACACCGGGGAGCTGTTTTTT. Translation gives CASRGQGTNTGELFF. The gene calls are TRBV2 and TRBJ2-2; 9 nucleotides agree with TRBD1. Per the germline V gene, CDR1 is SNHLY and CDR2 is FYNNEI. CDR3 length: 15 residues. V dropped 6 bases and J dropped 0; count of bases not matched to a gene: 2.

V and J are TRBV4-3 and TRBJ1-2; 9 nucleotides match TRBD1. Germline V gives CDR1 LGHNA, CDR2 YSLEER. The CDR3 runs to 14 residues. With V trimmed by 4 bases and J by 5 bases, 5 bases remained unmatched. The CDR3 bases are TGCGCCAGCAGCCCCCGGACAGGGGATTATGGCTACACCTTC. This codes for CASSPRTGDYGYTF.